This T cell receptor (beta chain) was found in a study of T cell repertoires in cytomegalovirus infection. Study background: Shared public TCR beta signatures pointed to both CMV infection and a matching HLA type.

As to this clonotype: Its cognate antigen is unknown. The CDR3 does not end in the conserved phenylalanine or tryptophan, so this is likely a read error.

TCRdb re-analysed the reads in MiXCR, keeping a single row per CDR3 protein. The table lists some 440,000 distinct CDR3 sequences, approximately 32% of them singletons. Regarding the study as a whole: In two of eight donors, the top clonotype was HLA-C-restricted CMV-specific.

The CDR3 consists of 14 residues. V lost 4 bases and J lost 9; bases outside the gene matches: 9. Germline-derived CDR1 and CDR2 are WNHNN and SYGVQD (reference sequence). This chain uses TRBV10-1 with TRBJ2-1; 7 bases are shared with TRBD2. This TCR came from a human donor in good health (CMV status not recorded). Some clones in this sample may be carry-over from other donors' samples. Input material: PBMCs. The CDR3 is CASSAVREALEQFL. DNA for the CDR3: TGCGCCAGCAGTGCAGTTCGGGAGGCGCTTGAGCAGTTCTTA.